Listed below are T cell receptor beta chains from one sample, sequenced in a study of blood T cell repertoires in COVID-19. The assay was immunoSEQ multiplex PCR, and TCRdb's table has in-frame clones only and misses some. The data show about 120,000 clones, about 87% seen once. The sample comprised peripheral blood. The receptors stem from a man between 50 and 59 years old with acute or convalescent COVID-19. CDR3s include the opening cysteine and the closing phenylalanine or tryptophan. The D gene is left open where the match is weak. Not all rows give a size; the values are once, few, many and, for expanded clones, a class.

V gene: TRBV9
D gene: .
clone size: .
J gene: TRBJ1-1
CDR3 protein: CASGLGQNTEAFF
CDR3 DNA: TGTGCCAGCGGGCTTGGGCAGAACACTGAAGCTTTCTTT

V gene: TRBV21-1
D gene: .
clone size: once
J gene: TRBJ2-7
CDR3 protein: CASSKGLRQESYEQYF
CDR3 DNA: TGTGCCAGCAGCAAAGGCCTCCGACAGGAATCCTACGAGCAGTACTTC

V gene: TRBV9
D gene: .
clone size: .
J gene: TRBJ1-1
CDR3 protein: CASSVMVGDTEAFF
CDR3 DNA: TGTGCCAGCAGCGTAATGGTAGGGGACACTGAAGCTTTCTTT

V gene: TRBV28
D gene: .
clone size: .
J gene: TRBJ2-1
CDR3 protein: CASSASLGSYNEQFF
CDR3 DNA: TGTGCCAGCAGCGCCAGTCTAGGCTCCTACAATGAGCAGTTCTTC

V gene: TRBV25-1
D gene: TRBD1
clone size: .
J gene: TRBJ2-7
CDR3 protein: CASRGQGMGYEQYF
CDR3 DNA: TGTGCCAGCAGGGGACAGGGCATGGGCTACGAGCAGTACTTC

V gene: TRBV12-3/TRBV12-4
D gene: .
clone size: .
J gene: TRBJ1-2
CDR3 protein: CASTRRANYGYTF
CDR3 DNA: TGTGCCAGCACCCGCAGGGCCAACTATGGCTACACCTTC

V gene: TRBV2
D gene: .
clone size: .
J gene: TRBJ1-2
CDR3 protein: CASEGVNYGYTF
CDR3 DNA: TGTGCCAGCGAAGGGGTGAACTATGGCTACACCTTC

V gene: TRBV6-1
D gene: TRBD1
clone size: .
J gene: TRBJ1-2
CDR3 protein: CASSEGQRYYGYTF
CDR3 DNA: TGTGCCAGCAGTGAGGGACAGCGATACTATGGCTACACCTTC

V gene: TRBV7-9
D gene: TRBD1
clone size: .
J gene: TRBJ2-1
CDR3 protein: CASSFRQGNEQFF
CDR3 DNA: TGTGCCAGCAGCTTTAGACAGGGGAATGAGCAGTTCTTC

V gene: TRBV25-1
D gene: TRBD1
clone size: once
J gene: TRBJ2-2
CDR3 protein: CATVGQGDTGELFF
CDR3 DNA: TGTGCCACCGTAGGACAGGGCGACACCGGGGAGCTGTTTTTT

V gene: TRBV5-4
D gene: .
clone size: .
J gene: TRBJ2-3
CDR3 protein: CASSAGALALDTQYF
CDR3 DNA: TGTGCCAGCAGCGCGGGGGCCCTAGCGTTAGATACGCAGTATTTT

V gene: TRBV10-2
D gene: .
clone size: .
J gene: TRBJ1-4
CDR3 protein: CASSQQGRASREKLFF
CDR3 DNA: TGCGCCAGCAGTCAACAAGGGCGGGCCAGCCGTGAAAAACTGTTTTTT

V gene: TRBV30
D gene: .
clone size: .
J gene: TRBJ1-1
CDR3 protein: CAWSVRGSESTRAFF
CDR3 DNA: TGTGCCTGGAGTGTAAGGGGGTCCGAGTCCACCAGAGCTTTCTTT

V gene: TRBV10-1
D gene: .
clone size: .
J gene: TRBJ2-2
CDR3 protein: CASSESTGPTGELFF
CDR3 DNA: TGCGCCAGCAGTGAGTCGACTGGTCCCACCGGGGAGCTGTTTTTT

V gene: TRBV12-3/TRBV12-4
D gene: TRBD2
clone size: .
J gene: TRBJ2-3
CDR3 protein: CASSPPGGDTQYF
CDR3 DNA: TGTGCCAGCAGTCCCCCGGGGGGAGATACGCAGTATTTT

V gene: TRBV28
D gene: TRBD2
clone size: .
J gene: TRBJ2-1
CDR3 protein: CASSLGLAANEQFF
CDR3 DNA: TGTGCCAGCAGTTTGGGGCTAGCGGCCAATGAGCAGTTCTTC

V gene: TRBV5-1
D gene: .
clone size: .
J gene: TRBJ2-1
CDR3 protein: CASSPGLVLYNEQFF
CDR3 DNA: TGCGCCAGCAGCCCGGGTCTAGTGCTCTACAATGAGCAGTTCTTC

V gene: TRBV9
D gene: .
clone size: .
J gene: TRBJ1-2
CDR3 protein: CASKRGIQGSGYTF
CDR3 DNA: TGTGCCAGCAAGCGTGGAATCCAGGGGTCTGGCTACACCTTC

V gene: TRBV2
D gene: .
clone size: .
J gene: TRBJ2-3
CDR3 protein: CASSLIGDTQYF
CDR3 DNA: TGTGCCAGCAGCCTTATCGGGGATACGCAGTATTTT

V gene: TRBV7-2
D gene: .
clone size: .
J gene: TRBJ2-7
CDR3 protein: CASSLARQPREQYF
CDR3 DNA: TGTGCCAGCAGCTTAGCCCGACAGCCCAGGGAGCAGTACTTC

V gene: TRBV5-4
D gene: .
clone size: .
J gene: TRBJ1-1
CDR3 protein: CASSWGRNTEAFF
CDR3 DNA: TGTGCCAGCAGCTGGGGCAGGAACACTGAAGCTTTCTTT

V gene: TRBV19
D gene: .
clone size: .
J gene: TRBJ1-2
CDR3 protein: CASSIRSGRRAGNYGYTF
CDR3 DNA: TGTGCCAGTAGTATAAGGAGCGGTCGGCGAGCGGGGAACTATGGCTACACCTTC

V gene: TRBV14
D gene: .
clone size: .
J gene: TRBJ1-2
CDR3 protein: CASSDPRGGADGYTF
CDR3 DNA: TGTGCCAGCAGCGACCCCCGGGGGGGCGCGGATGGCTACACCTTC

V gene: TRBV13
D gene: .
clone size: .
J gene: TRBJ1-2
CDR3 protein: CASSLEGVDYGYTF
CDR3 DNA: TGTGCCAGCAGCTTAGAAGGGGTTGACTATGGCTACACCTTC

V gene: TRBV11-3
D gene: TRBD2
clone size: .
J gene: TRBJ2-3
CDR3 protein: CASTNGAGGTDTQYF
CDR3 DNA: TGTGCCAGCACCAATGGGGCGGGAGGCACAGATACGCAGTATTTT

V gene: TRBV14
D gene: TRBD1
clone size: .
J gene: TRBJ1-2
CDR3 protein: CASSQGNGQGIYGYTF
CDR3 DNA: TGTGCCAGCAGCCAAGGGAATGGACAGGGTATTTATGGCTACACCTTC

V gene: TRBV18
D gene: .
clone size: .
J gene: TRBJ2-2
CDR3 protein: CASSPIGHLNTGELFF
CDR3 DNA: TGTGCCAGCTCACCGATTGGGCATTTGAACACCGGGGAGCTGTTTTTT

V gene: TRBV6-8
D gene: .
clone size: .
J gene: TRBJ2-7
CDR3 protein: CASSFPDKKRPYEQYF
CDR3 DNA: TGTGCCAGCAGTTTCCCGGACAAGAAGAGACCCTACGAGCAGTACTTC

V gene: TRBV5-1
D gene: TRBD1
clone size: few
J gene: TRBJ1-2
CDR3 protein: CASSPGTANYGYTF
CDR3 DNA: TGCGCCAGCAGCCCAGGGACAGCGAACTATGGCTACACCTTC

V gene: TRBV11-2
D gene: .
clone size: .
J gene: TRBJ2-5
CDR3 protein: CASSLVGLETQYF
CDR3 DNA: TGTGCCAGCAGCTTAGTGGGGCTTGAGACCCAGTACTTC

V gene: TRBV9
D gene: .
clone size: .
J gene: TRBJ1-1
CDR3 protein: CASSVGEGVAFF
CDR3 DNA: TGTGCCAGCAGCGTAGGAGAGGGGGTGGCTTTCTTT

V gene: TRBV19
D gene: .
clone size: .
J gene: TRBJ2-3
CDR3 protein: CASSPVGSRVADTQYF
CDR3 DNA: TGTGCCAGTAGCCCCGTGGGATCCAGGGTCGCAGATACGCAGTATTTT

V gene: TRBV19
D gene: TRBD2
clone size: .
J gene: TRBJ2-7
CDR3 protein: CASSIGLAGTYEQYF
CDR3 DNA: TGTGCCAGTAGTATTGGACTAGCGGGAACATACGAGCAGTACTTC

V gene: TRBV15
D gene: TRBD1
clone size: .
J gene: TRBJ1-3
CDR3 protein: CATGTGIFGNTIYF
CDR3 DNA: TGTGCCACCGGGACAGGTATATTCGGAAACACCATATATTTT

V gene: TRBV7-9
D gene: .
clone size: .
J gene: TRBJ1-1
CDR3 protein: CASSFEGATEAFF
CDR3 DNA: TGTGCCAGCAGCTTCGAGGGAGCCACTGAAGCTTTCTTT

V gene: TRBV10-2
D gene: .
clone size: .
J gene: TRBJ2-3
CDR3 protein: CASSESEAPTDTQYF
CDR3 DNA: TGCGCCAGCAGTGAGTCTGAGGCGCCAACAGATACGCAGTATTTT

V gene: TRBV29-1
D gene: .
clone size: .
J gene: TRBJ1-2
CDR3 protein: CSVESIGTNKNYGYTF
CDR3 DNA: TGCAGCGTTGAGTCAATCGGGACAAACAAAAACTATGGCTACACCTTC